This T cell receptor beta chain was captured by sequencing in a study of cytotoxic CD8 clonotypes in ibrutinib-treated CLL. Study-level information: The patients comprised about a dozen relapsed/refractory and about 16 treatment-naive cases, 17 to 18 IGHV unmutated. Partial response occurred in roughly 24 patients and complete response in 2; at median about 72 months, approximately 14 remained remitted and some twelve progressed.

This CDR3 region has 14 residues. Germline-derived CDR1 and CDR2 are SQVTM and ANQGSEA. Unmatched junction bases numbered 4, after V lost 3 bases and J lost 4 bases. Findings of the study overall: Higher circulating CD8+ T-cell counts strongly accompanied higher baseline clonality, above age-matched healthy donors.

T cells were sequenced at a targeted depth of 1 in 200,000 to 1 in 1 million. Assay: immunoSEQ multiplex PCR; the TCRdb copy retains only in-frame clones and omits some. The sample includes 65,000 to 90,000 clones, approximately 87% seen only once; the top ten take around 37%. Comment on this clone: The target antigen is unknown.

This specimen was PBMCs, taken after 24 months of ibrutinib treatment. The clonotype originates from a human donor with chronic lymphocytic leukemia. The chain has TRBV29-1 and TRBJ2-1; 9 bases match TRBD2. CDR3 sequence reads: CSVDAGGLYNEQFF. The CDR3 DNA reads as TGCAGCGTTGATGCGGGAGGGCTATACAATGAGCAGTTCTTC.